The TCR beta chain under discussion was sequenced for a study of ipilimumab plus nivolumab after autologous stem cell transplantation. Study-level information: Median doses per patient: about 5 ipilimumab, under 10 nivolumab. Myeloma cases were transplant-naive high-risk or relapsed within 3 years post first autologous transplant.

Through week 26, nivolumab 3 mg/kg IV was given weeks 1, 4, 7, 10, then biweekly. Data came from immunoSEQ multiplex PCR; TCRdb stores just in-frame clones and leaves some out. The table records some 45,000 clones, roughly 88% of them present only once. The CDR3 sequence is 17 residues long. The germline V gene encodes CDR1 LNHDA and CDR2 SQIVND (reference sequence). V lost 0 bases and J lost 0, with 9 bases in between. The sample here was PBMCs, taken in a trial of ipilimumab plus nivolumab as post-transplant consolidation. This rearrangement joins TRBV19 to TRBJ1-6; D gene uncertain. This sequence originates from a male donor with multiple myeloma. The CDR3 protein is CASSIDVRSSYNSPLHF. CDR3 DNA sequence: TGTGCCAGTAGTATAGATGTTAGAAGCTCCTATAATTCACCCCTCCACTTT. Using reference TRBV19 and TRBJ1-6 for the parts outside the CDR3, the full variable domain is DGGITQSPKYLFRKEGQNVTLSCEQNLNHDAMYWYRQDPGQGLRLIYYSQIVNDFQKGDIAEGYSVSREKKESFPLTVTSAQKNPTAFYLCASSIDVRSSYNSPLHFGNGTRLTVT.